This T cell receptor (beta chain) was observed in a study of beta chain features in type 1 diabetes. General study points: Among patients with Type 1 diabetes, TCRB CDR3s were moderately but significantly shorter in every one of the four CD4+ subsets. Researchers could not determine here whether HLA type influences TCRB rearrangement.

Expressed TCRB transcripts were sequenced, since all the RNA that had been isolated was reverse transcribed. TCRdb's copy holds only in-frame clones and misses some; the assay was immunoSEQ multiplex PCR. This table holds 300,000 or so clones, roughly 13% found once. Per the germline V gene, CDR1 is SEHNR and CDR2 is FQNEAQ (reference sequence). The V gene end was trimmed by 5 bases and the J gene end by 4 bases; junction bases not matched to a gene: 9. There are 15 residues in the CDR3. To note about this clone: What it recognizes is unknown.

Sequenced input: naive CD4+ T cells from blood. This TCR came from a woman aged 18-35 years with type 1 diabetes. This chain joins TRBV7-9 and TRBJ2-5, with 8 bases matching TRBD1. The CDR3 DNA reads TGTGCCAGCAGCCCCCGGACAGGGCGGCGAGAGACCCAGTACTTC. Residues: CASSPRTGRRETQYF.